This TCR beta chain was retrieved from a study of T cell repertoires in cytomegalovirus infection. MiXCR was run by TCRdb on the reads, yielding one entry per CDR3 protein. The sample records roughly 990,000 distinct CDR3 sequences, less than 40% being singletons. CDR3 length equals 14 residues. Germline V gene sequence: CDR1 SGHTA, CDR2 FQGNSA. V was clipped by 3 bases and J by 6 bases, with 15 bases between them. The sample holds many counts of this clonotype. No antigen is known for it. The TCR comes from a human donor in good health (CMV status not recorded). Some clones in this sample may be carry-over from other donors' samples. This chain joins TRBV7-2 and TRBJ2-7, with TRBD1 as a possible D gene (5 bases). The sequencing here drew on cultured CD8+ T cells from PBMCs, taken from culture after CMV antigen stimulation. CDR3 DNA sequence: TGTGCCAGCAGCTTCAAGGGGTGGGCTCGCGAGCAGTACGTC. Its protein product is CASSFKGWAREQYV.